The rows below give T cell receptor beta chains drawn from one sample of a study of blood T cells in healthy people across ages. One entry per CDR3 protein results from TCRdb running MiXCR on the 5' RACE reads. The data contain under 2 million distinct CDR3 sequences, about 31% of them singletons. Sequencing was done on a sample of blood. These TCRs come from a woman aged 30 to 39 in good health. The CDR3 runs from the conserved cysteine through the conserved F or W. D genes are given only for firm matches. Expanded clones are given a class, and other clones once, few, many or no size at all.

J gene | clone size | V gene | D gene | CDR3 protein | CDR3 DNA
TRBJ2-7 | NA | TRBV6-2/TRBV6-3 | NA | CASSQPEGLLLYEQYF | TGTGCCAGCAGCCAACCCGAGGGACTTCTACTCTACGAGCAGTACTTC
TRBJ1-5 | NA | TRBV2 | TRBD1 | CASSGGDRDNQPQHF | TGTGCCAGCAGTGGAGGAGACAGGGACAATCAGCCCCAGCATTTT
TRBJ1-2 | NA | TRBV30 | NA | CAWQAGQLYGYTF | TGTGCCTGGCAGGCCGGACAGCTATATGGCTACACCTTC
TRBJ2-7 | few | TRBV4-1 | TRBD2 | CASSQRPGLASYEQYF | TGCGCCAGCAGCCAGAGGCCGGGACTAGCGTCCTACGAGCAGTACTTC
TRBJ2-1 | NA | TRBV4-1 | TRBD1 | CASSQGYQGATDEQFF | TGCGCCAGCAGCCAAGGGTATCAGGGGGCGACCGATGAGCAGTTCTTC
TRBJ2-1 | NA | TRBV15 | NA | CATSRVGRYEQFF | TGTGCCACCAGCAGAGTAGGGAGGTATGAGCAGTTCTTC
TRBJ2-3 | NA | TRBV29-1 | TRBD2 | CSAELAGEGATDTQYF | TGCAGCGCAGAACTAGCGGGAGAAGGTGCGACAGATACGCAGTATTTT
TRBJ2-3 | NA | TRBV7-9 | NA | CASSKETDTQYF | TGTGCCAGCAGTAAAGAGACAGATACGCAGTATTTT
TRBJ2-1 | few | TRBV4-1 | NA | CASSQRLASSDNEQFF | TGCGCCAGCAGTCAACGCCTAGCTAGTTCTGACAATGAGCAGTTCTTC
TRBJ2-4 | few | TRBV5-1 | TRBD1 | CASSWGDREGNIQYF | TGCGCCAGCAGCTGGGGGGACAGGGAAGGAAACATTCAGTACTTC
TRBJ1-2 | NA | TRBV9 | NA | CASSVRDAGYGYTF | TGTGCCAGCAGCGTAAGAGATGCAGGCTATGGCTACACCTTC
TRBJ1-2 | NA | TRBV5-1 | NA | CASSLAPGDLYGYTF | TGCGCCAGCAGCTTGGCCCCAGGGGATCTCTATGGCTACACCTTT
TRBJ2-5 | few | TRBV5-1 | TRBD2 | CASSPEGSGGSETQYF | TGCGCCAGCAGCCCGGAGGGCAGCGGGGGGTCAGAGACCCAGTACTTC
TRBJ2-7 | few | TRBV2 | TRBD2 | CASRARDYIYYEQYF | TGTGCCAGCAGAGCCCGGGACTACATTTACTACGAGCAGTACTTC
TRBJ2-7 | few | TRBV6-6 | NA | CASSYSRQGNGYEQYF | TGTGCCAGCAGTTACTCGAGGCAGGGTAATGGGTACGAGCAGTACTTC
TRBJ2-1 | NA | TRBV7-2 | NA | CASSVDWYNEQFF | TGTGCCAGCAGCGTCGATTGGTACAATGAGCAGTTCTTC
TRBJ1-2 | NA | TRBV20-1 | NA | CSPEDRAYGYTF | TGCAGCCCCGAGGACCGTGCGTACGGCTACACCTTC
TRBJ2-7 | few | TRBV3-1 | TRBD2 | CASSQAPSGLEQYF | TGTGCCAGCAGCCAAGCGCCTAGCGGACTGGAGCAGTACTTC
TRBJ1-1 | NA | TRBV27 | NA | CATESPDGEAFF | TGTGCCACCGAGAGTCCTGACGGTGAAGCTTTCTTT
TRBJ2-2 | NA | TRBV20-1 | TRBD1 | CSARRDSGGELFF | TGCAGTGCTAGAAGGGACAGCGGCGGGGAGCTGTTTTTT
TRBJ1-1 | NA | TRBV29-1 | NA | CSVEGVATEAFF | TGCAGCGTTGAAGGGGTTGCCACTGAAGCTTTCTTT